The 21 T cell receptor beta chains listed next were all sequenced from one sample in a study of blood T cell repertoires in COVID-19 (dated by TCRdb to about 2020). Library prep was done by the immunoSEQ multiplex PCR assay. As stored in TCRdb, this immuneACCESS dataset retains in-frame rearrangements with V and J assigned. A fraction of the clones does not appear; measured against another copy, unresolved V genes explain less than half of the discrepancy, and the remainder lacks a known reason. In this sample the table shows over 300,000 clones, roughly 90% of which occur a single time. Of the sample, 6.4% is held by the ten largest clones. Sequenced: peripheral blood. The source of these receptors is a man aged 18 to 29 who had recovered from COVID-19.

The CDR3 nucleotides read TGTGCCAGCAGTCACCCGGAAGGGGATGGCTACACCTTC. Its translation: CASSHPEGDGYTF. The J gene is TRBJ1-2, the V gene TRBV6-5; D is possibly TRBD1 (5 bases). V was shortened by 5 bases and J by 6 bases, with 13 bases between the two germline ends. There are 13 residues in the CDR3. The germline V gene has CDR1 MNHEY and CDR2 SVGAGI.

The CDR3 protein is CASSLTSGDEQYF. The CDR3 DNA reads TGTGCCAGCAGCTTGACTAGCGGGGATGAGCAGTACTTC. The chain carries TRBV7-3 and TRBJ2-7; TRBD2 matches at 11 bases. Losses at the gene ends were 3 bases for V and 7 bases for J; bases not matched to a gene: 2. In germline, CDR1 is SGHTA, CDR2 FQGTGA. CDR3 length equals 13 residues.

This clone was seen a handful of times. The V call is TRBV27, the J call TRBJ1-2; TRBD1 matches at 9 bases. CDR1 MNHEY and CDR2 SMNVEV come from the germline V gene (reference sequence). This CDR3 has 14 amino acids. V lost 7 bases, J lost 8 bases, and 11 bases stayed unmatched. The CDR3 DNA reads TGTGCCAGCAAGACCGGGACAGGGTGGTACGGCTACACCTTC. Protein product: CASKTGTGWYGYTF.

The chain uses TRBV4-1 and TRBJ1-1; 8 positions agree with TRBD1. The germline gives CDR1 MGHRA, CDR2 YSYEKL. V shed 0 bases, J shed 5 bases, and the junction held 5 bases outside the gene matches. This CDR3 has 15 amino acids. CDR3 amino acids: CASSQDNRGDTEAFF. DNA of the CDR3: TGCGCCAGCAGCCAAGATAACAGGGGGGATACTGAAGCTTTCTTT.

This chain connects TRBV3-1 (or the pseudogene TRBV3-2) to TRBJ1-5; the match to TRBD1 covers 7 bases. J lost 11 bases, V lost 1 base, and 11 bases had no gene match. Germline V gene data show CDR1 as LGHDT and CDR2 as YNNKEL (reference sequence). CDR3 size: 15 residues. The CDR3 spells CASSQGTGFGMAQHF. The CDR3 DNA reads as TGTGCCAGCAGCCAAGGGACAGGTTTCGGTATGGCCCAGCATTTT.

The chain carries TRBV9 and TRBJ1-2, with D perhaps matching TRBD1 (5 bases). Trimming shortened V by 7 bases and J by 7 bases, and 11 bases separated the two germline ends. The CDR3 has 11 residues. Germline CDR1 is SGDLS and CDR2 is YYNGEE. The CDR3 protein is CASSGLGGYTF. DNA for the CDR3: TGTGCCAGCTCAGGGCTTGGTGGCTACACCTTC.

The V and J genes are TRBV5-1 and TRBJ2-1; D may be TRBD1 (6 bases). Germline-derived CDR1 and CDR2 are SGHRS and YFSETQ. The CDR3 contains 15 residues. V lost 1 base and J 0 bases, leaving 8 bases between the germline ends. The DNA of the CDR3 is TGCGCCAGCAGCTTGCAGGGGAGCTCCTACAATGAGCAGTTCTTC. Protein: CASSLQGSSYNEQFF.

The chain's CDR3 is CASSLSTGEETQYF. The CDR3 DNA reads as TGCGCCAGCAGCCTAAGTACAGGGGAGGAGACCCAGTACTTC. The J gene is TRBJ2-5, the V gene TRBV5-1; 7 bases are shared with TRBD1. The CDR3 is 14 amino acids. Germline values: CDR1 SGHRS, CDR2 YFSETQ. With 4 bases clipped from V and 5 bases from J, the junction kept 8 bases outside the gene matches.

The J gene is TRBJ2-1, the V gene TRBV4-1, with a tentative D call TRBD2 (6 bases). Germline V CDR1 and CDR2: MGHRA, YSYEKL. Trimming took off 3 bases at V and 2 bases at J, with 17 bases between the two ends. This CDR3 region has 17 residues. CDR3 in amino acids: CASSQGGWSSTYNEQFF. For the CDR3, the DNA is TGCGCCAGCAGCCAGGGGGGATGGTCTAGTACCTACAATGAGCAGTTCTTC.

The chain is built from TRBV6-4 and TRBJ1-2; D may be TRBD1 (6 bases). This CDR3 region has 15 residues. Germline V lookup: CDR1 MRHNA, CDR2 SNTAGT. V dropped 6 bases and J dropped 2 bases, with 16 bases sitting between them. CDR3 sequence: CASRPDRDKNYGYTF. DNA for the CDR3: TGTGCCAGCAGACCCGACCGGGACAAGAACTATGGCTACACCTTC.

The chain combines TRBV6-6 with TRBJ2-7, with a weak D call TRBD2 (5 bases). The CDR3 totals 12 residues. Trimming took off 7 bases at V and 5 bases at J, with 12 bases between the two ends. Germline assignment: CDR1 MNHNY and CDR2 SVGAGI (reference sequence). In DNA, the CDR3 is TGTGCCAGCAACGCGGGTTACGACGAGCAGTACTTC. Its translation is CASNAGYDEQYF.

J is TRBJ2-7 and V is TRBV2; D ambiguous. V gave up 6 bases and J gave up 6 bases, with 9 bases separating them. Germline V gene data show CDR1 as SNHLY and CDR2 as FYNNEI. This CDR3 has 11 residues. The CDR3 loop is CASRSTGEQYF. The DNA for the CDR3 is TGTGCCAGCAGATCAACCGGCGAGCAGTACTTC.

V and J are TRBV12-3 or TRBV12-4 and TRBJ2-7; a possible D gene is TRBD1 (7 bases). V was trimmed by 3 bases and J by 4 bases, leaving 10 bases between them. The CDR3 runs to 13 residues. The CDR3 DNA reads as TGTGCCAGCAGTTTGGAGGGGGCTTACGAGCAGTACTTC. Its protein product is CASSLEGAYEQYF.

This clone was counted a few times. The chain uses TRBV5-4 and TRBJ1-2; 9 bases fit TRBD1. The CDR3 sequence is 12 residues long. Germline V CDR1 and CDR2: SGHNT, YYREEE (reference sequence). V lost 3 bases to trimming and J lost 6 bases; unmatched junction nucleotides: 0. CDR3 sequence (DNA): TGTGCCAGCAGCTGGGACAGGGATGGCTACACCTTC. Protein: CASSWDRDGYTF.

The chain links TRBV4-1 to TRBJ2-3; possible D gene TRBD2, 7 bases. Germline CDR1 is MGHRA and CDR2 is YSYEKL. CDR3 length: 17 residues. V was clipped by 0 bases and J by 6 bases, with 19 bases between them. Here the CDR3 DNA reads TGCGCCAGCAGCCAAGAAGGATCGCGGGGGCCGGGGGATACGCAGTATTTT. It yields the protein CASSQEGSRGPGDTQYF.

The chain uses TRBV19 and TRBJ1-1; 10 nucleotides line up with TRBD1. V lost 3 bases and J lost 7; bases outside the gene matches: 8. CDR1 is LNHDA and CDR2 is SQIVND in the germline V gene (reference sequence). This CDR3 has 15 residues. In DNA, the CDR3 is TGTGCCAGTAGTATGTGGGGGACAGGGGTCGATGAAGCTTTCTTT. The encoded protein is CASSMWGTGVDEAFF. The full variable domain, rest sourced from reference TRBV19 and TRBJ1-1, is DGGITQSPKYLFRKEGQNVTLSCEQNLNHDAMYWYRQDPGQGLRLIYYSQIVNDFQKGDIAEGYSVSREKKESFPLTVTSAQKNPTAFYLCASSMWGTGVDEAFFGQGTRLTVV.

This clone showed up just once. This chain joins TRBV7-3 and TRBJ2-1; 14 bases agree with TRBD2. The CDR3 has 15 amino acids. Germline V gene data show CDR1 as SGHTA and CDR2 as FQGTGA. V trimming: 0 bases; J trimming: 10 bases; junction bases outside the gene matches: 2. The CDR3: CASSLTGLAGVEQFF. Written as DNA, the CDR3 is TGTGCCAGCAGCTTAACGGGACTAGCGGGAGTCGAGCAGTTCTTC.

The rearrangement uses TRBV15 and TRBJ2-2, with TRBD2 as a possible D gene (5 bases). The germline CDR1 and CDR2 sequences are LNHNV and YYDKDF (reference sequence). V was trimmed by 0 bases and J by 5 bases, leaving 13 bases between them. The CDR3 has 16 amino acids. The CDR3 protein is CATSRDFGVRTGELFF. The CDR3 coding sequence is TGTGCCACCAGCAGAGATTTCGGGGTTCGGACCGGGGAGCTGTTTTTT.

The chain couples TRBV7-3 to TRBJ2-1; 9 bases map to TRBD1. CDR1 and CDR2 (germline): SGHTA, FQGTGA. V lost 5 bases to trimming and J lost 6 bases; unmatched junction nucleotides: 11. This CDR3 comprises 16 residues. DNA for the CDR3: TGTGCCAGCAGCGAACGAACAGGGGGCAGGGGCAATGAGCAGTTCTTC. The encoded protein is CASSERTGGRGNEQFF.

The chain joins TRBV25-1 to TRBJ1-2, with 7 bases fitting TRBD1. The CDR3 consists of 12 residues. J was trimmed by 3 bases and V by 8 bases; bases with no gene match: 3. Germline V gene lookup returns CDR1 MGHDK and CDR2 SYGVNS. The CDR3 DNA sequence: TGTGCCAGCTCCGGACAGGACTATGGCTACACCTTC. This gives the protein CASSGQDYGYTF.

CDR3 coding DNA: TGTGCCAGCATTCCGGGACAGGGGACCTCCTACGAGCAGTACTTC. It specifies CASIPGQGTSYEQYF. The chain uses TRBV6-5 and TRBJ2-7; 10 bases are shared with TRBD1. CDR3 length: 15 amino acids. Unmatched junction bases numbered 6, after V lost 7 bases and J lost 0 bases. Per germline, CDR1 MNHEY and CDR2 SVGAGI.